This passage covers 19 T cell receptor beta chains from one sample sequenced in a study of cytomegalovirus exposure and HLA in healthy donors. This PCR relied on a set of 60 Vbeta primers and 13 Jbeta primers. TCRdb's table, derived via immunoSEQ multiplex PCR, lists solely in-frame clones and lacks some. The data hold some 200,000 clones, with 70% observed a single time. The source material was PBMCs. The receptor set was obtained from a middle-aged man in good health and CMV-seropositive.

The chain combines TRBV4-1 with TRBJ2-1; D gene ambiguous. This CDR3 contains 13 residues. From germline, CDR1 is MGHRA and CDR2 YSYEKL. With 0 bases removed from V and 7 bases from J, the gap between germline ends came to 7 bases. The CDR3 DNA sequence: TGCGCCAGCAGCCAAGATCCCAGAAATGAGCAGTTCTTC. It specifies CASSQDPRNEQFF.

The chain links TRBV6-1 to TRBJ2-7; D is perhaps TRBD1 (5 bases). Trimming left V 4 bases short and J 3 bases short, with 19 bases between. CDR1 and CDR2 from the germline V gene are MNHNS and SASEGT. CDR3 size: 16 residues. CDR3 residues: CASSGPAGKGVYEQYF. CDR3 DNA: TGTGCCAGCAGTGGACCGGCAGGGAAAGGGGTCTACGAGCAGTACTTC.

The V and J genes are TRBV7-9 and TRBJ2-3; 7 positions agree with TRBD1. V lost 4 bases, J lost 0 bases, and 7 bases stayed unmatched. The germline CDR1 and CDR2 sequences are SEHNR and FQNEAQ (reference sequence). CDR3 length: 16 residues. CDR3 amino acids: CASSSSRDSSTDTQYF. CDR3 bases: TGTGCCAGCAGCTCCAGCCGGGACAGCAGCACAGATACGCAGTATTTT.

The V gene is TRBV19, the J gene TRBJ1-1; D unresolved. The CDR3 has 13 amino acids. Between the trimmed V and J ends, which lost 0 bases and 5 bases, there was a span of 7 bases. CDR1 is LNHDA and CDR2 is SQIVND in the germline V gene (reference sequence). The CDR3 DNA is TGTGCCAGTAGTATAGATCGCGGGACTGAAGCTTTCTTT. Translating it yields CASSIDRGTEAFF.

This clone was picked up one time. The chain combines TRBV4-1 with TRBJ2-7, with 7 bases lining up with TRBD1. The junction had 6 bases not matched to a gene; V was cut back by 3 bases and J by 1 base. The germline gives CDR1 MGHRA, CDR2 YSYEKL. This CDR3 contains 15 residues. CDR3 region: CASSHGSGQSYEQYF. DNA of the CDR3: TGCGCCAGCAGCCACGGATCGGGACAGTCCTACGAGCAGTACTTC.

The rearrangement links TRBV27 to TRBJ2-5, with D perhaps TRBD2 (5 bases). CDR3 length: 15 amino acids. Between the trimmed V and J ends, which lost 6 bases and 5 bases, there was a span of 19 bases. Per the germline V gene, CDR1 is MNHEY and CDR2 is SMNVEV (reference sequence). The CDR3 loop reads CASSSGGRGEETQYF. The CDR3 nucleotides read TGTGCCAGCAGCTCCGGTGGTCGGGGAGAGGAGACCCAGTACTTC.

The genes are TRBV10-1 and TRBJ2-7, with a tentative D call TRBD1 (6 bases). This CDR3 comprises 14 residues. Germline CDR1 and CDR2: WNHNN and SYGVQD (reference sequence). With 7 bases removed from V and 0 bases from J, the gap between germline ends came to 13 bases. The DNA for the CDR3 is TGCGCCAGCACAAGACAGGAATACTCCTACGAGCAGTACTTC. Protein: CASTRQEYSYEQYF.

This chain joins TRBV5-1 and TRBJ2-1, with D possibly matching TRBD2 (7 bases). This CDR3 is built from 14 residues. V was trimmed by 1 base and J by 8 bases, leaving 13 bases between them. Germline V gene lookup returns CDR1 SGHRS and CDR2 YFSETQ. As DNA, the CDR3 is TGCGCCAGCAGCTTGTTCCAGGGGAGGGATGAGCAGTTCTTC. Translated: CASSLFQGRDEQFF.

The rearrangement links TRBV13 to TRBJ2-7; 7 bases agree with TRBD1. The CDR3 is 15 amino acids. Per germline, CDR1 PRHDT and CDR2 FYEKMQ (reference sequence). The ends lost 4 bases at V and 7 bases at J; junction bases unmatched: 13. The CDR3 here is CASSSSRQGLGEQYF. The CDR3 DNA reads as TGTGCCAGCAGCTCGAGTCGACAGGGTCTGGGGGAGCAGTACTTC.

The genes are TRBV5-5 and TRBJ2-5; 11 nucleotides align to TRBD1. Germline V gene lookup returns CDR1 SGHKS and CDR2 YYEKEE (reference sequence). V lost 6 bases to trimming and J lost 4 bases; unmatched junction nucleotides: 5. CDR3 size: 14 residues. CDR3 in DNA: TGTGCCAGCAACCTGGACAGGGGGCGAGAGACCCAGTACTTC. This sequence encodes CASNLDRGRETQYF.

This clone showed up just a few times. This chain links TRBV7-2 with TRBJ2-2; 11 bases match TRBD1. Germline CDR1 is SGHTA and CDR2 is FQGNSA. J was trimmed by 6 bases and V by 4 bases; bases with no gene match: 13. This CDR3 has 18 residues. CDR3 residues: CASSSRRTGGNLAGELFF. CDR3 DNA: TGTGCCAGCAGCTCCCGACGGACAGGGGGCAACTTGGCCGGGGAGCTGTTTTTT.

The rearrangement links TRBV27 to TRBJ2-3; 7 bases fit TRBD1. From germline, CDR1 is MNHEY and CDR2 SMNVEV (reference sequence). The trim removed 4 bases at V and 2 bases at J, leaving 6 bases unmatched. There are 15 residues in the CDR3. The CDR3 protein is CASSSYRGVTDTQYF. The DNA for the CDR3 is TGTGCCAGCAGTTCCTACAGGGGCGTCACAGATACGCAGTATTTT.

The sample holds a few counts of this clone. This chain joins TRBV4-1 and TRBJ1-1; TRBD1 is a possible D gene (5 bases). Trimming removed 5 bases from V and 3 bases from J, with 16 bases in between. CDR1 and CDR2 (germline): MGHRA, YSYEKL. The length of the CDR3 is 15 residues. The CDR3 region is CASSYTDSPDTEAFF. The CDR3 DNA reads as TGCGCCAGCAGCTATACTGACAGTCCCGACACTGAAGCTTTCTTT.

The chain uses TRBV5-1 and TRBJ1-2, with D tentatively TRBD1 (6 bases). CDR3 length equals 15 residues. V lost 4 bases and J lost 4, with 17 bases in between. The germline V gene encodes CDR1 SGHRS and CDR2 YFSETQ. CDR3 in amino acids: CASSLHGAGAYGYTF. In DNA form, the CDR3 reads TGCGCCAGCAGCCTCCATGGGGCAGGGGCCTATGGCTACACCTTC.

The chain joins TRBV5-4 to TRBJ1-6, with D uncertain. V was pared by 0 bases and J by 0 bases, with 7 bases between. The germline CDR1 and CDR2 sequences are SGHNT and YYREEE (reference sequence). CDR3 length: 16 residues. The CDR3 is CASSLARGSYNSPLHF. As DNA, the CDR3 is TGTGCCAGCAGCTTGGCCAGAGGCTCCTATAATTCACCCCTCCACTTT.

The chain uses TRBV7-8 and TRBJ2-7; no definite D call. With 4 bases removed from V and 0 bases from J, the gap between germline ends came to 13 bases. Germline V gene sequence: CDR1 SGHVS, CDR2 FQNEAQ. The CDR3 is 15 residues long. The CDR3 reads CASSSTTTVSYEQYF. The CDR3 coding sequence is TGTGCCAGCAGCTCCACTACGACCGTCTCCTACGAGCAGTACTTC.

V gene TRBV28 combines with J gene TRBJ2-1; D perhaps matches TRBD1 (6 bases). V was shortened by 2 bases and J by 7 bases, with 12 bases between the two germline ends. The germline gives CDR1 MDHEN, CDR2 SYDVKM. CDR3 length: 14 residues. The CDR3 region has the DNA TGTGCCAGCAGTTTAGGGGGCGGAAGGAATGAGCAGTTCTTC. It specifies CASSLGGGRNEQFF.

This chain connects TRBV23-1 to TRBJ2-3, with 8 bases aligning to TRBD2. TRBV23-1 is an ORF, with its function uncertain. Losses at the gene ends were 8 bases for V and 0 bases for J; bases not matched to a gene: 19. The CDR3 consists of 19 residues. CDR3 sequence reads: CASPNRGREGRDSTDTQYF. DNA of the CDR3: TGCGCCAGCCCCAATCGGGGCCGGGAGGGCAGAGATAGCACAGATACGCAGTATTTT.

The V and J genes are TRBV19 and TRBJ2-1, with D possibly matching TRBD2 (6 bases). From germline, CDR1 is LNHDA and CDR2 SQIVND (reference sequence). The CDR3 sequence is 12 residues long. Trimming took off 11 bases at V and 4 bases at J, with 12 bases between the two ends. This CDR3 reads CAGGLRYNEQFF. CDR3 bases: TGTGCCGGGGGACTTCGTTACAATGAGCAGTTCTTC.